The 7 T cell receptor beta chains presented below share a single source sample, sequenced in a study of shared clonotypes between healthy human individuals. The method was immunoSEQ multiplex PCR; TCRdb's version includes in-frame clones alone and lacks a portion of them. The profile shows a few million clones, approximately 92% of them singletons. Sequenced: naive CD4+ T cells sorted from blood. Specified subset: CD45RA+ positively selected. The receptors stem from a man between 18 and 29 years old in good health.

The chain links TRBV6-5 to TRBJ2-2; no reliable D call. CDR1 is MNHEY, CDR2 SVGAGI, per germline. There are 13 residues in the CDR3. V was shortened by 5 bases and J by 3 bases, with 7 bases between the two germline ends. CDR3 region: CASSLTYTGELFF. CDR3 DNA sequence: TGTGCCAGCAGTCTCACATACACCGGGGAGCTGTTTTTT.

The V and J genes are TRBV4-2 and TRBJ2-3; TRBD2 aligns across 9 bases. The CDR3 extends over 16 amino acids. Germline assignment: CDR1 LGHNA and CDR2 YNFKEQ. The V gene end was trimmed by 4 bases and the J gene end by 3 bases; junction bases not matched to a gene: 8. The CDR3 nucleotides are TGTGCCAGCAGCCGGGGGACTAGCCAGGGAACAGATACGCAGTATTTT. Translating gives CASSRGTSQGTDTQYF.

The CDR3 DNA reads as TGTGCCAGCTCACCATTGCAGGGTCTCTCCTATGGCTACACCTTC. Translation: CASSPLQGLSYGYTF. The rearrangement uses TRBV18 and TRBJ1-2; D might be TRBD1 (5 bases). The CDR3 contains 15 residues. Germline V CDR1 and CDR2: KGHSH, LQKENI. V lost 2 bases and J lost 4, with 14 bases in between.

Comments on this clone: Other nucleotide sequences in the sample specify the same CDR3. The chain employs TRBV9 and TRBJ2-3, with 9 nucleotides matching TRBD2. V lost 4 bases and J lost 1; bases outside the gene matches: 4. Germline CDR1 SGDLS, CDR2 YYNGEE. The CDR3 is made up of 15 amino acids. DNA for the CDR3: TGTGCCAGCAGCTCAAGACTAGCGGGCACAGATACGCAGTATTTT. This sequence encodes CASSSRLAGTDTQYF. The full variable domain, with the rest looked up from reference TRBV9 and TRBJ2-3, is DSGVTQTPKHLITATGQRVTLRCSPRSGDLSVYWYQQSLDQGLQFLIQYYNGEERAKGNILERFSAQQFPDLHSELNLSSLELGDSALYFCASSSRLAGTDTQYFGPGTRLTVL.

This clone was detected only once. In the same sample, other DNA sequences code for this CDR3. The CDR3 reads CASSVVPNTGELFF. Written as DNA, the CDR3 is TGTGCCAGCAGCGTAGTACCCAACACCGGGGAGCTGTTTTTT. The chain employs TRBV9 and TRBJ2-2, with no clear D. The germline gives CDR1 SGDLS, CDR2 YYNGEE. The length of the CDR3 is 14 residues. The germline V and J ends were trimmed by 0 bases and 2 bases, with 5 bases remaining between them.

V usage is TRBV4-1 and J usage is TRBJ2-1; 7 bases fit TRBD2. V was clipped by 2 bases and J by 2 bases; unmatched bases: 3. Germline values: CDR1 MGHRA, CDR2 YSYEKL. This CDR3 contains 15 residues. The CDR3 loop reads CASSQLGLAYNEQFF. CDR3 coding DNA: TGCGCCAGCAGCCAACTTGGACTAGCCTACAATGAGCAGTTCTTC.

Comments on this clone: This specimen includes other DNA sequences encoding the same CDR3. V and J are TRBV6-6 and TRBJ1-3; the match to TRBD1 covers 10 bases. The CDR3 is 16 amino acids. Germline trimming cut 2 bases from V and 0 bases from J; bases unmatched to any gene: 1. In germline, CDR1 is MNHNY, CDR2 SVGAGI (reference sequence). CDR3 amino acids: CASSYGDRGSGNTIYF. The DNA for the CDR3 is TGTGCCAGCAGTTACGGGGACAGGGGCTCTGGAAACACCATATATTTT.